These 9 T cell receptor beta chains were sequenced from one sample in a study of CD8 T cells in Susac syndrome. A quantity of about 0.5 to 1 ug RNA underwent reverse transcription using random hexamers. TCRdb called the immunoSEQ multiplex PCR reads again in MiXCR, with one record for every CDR3 protein. This sample has about 85,000 distinct CDR3 sequences; 90% to 95% occur once, and the top ten carry less than 0.3%. The sample consisted of CD8+ T cells from PBMCs. The receptors shown here come from a human donor in good health.

The sample holds a few counts of this clonotype. The V call is TRBV27, the J call TRBJ2-7; the D gene could be TRBD1 or TRBD2 (7 bases each). The CDR3 has 13 amino acids. Germline V gene sequence: CDR1 MNHEY, CDR2 SMNVEV (reference sequence). V was trimmed by 5 bases and J by 3 bases, leaving 11 bases between them. The CDR3 region is CASSPRGGYEQYV. The CDR3 nucleotides are TGTGCCAGCAGTCCCAGGGGGGGCTACGAGCAGTACGTC.

This chain links TRBV4-1 with TRBJ2-1; 7 bases match TRBD1. CDR3 length: 14 amino acids. V trimming: 0 bases; J trimming: 8 bases; junction bases outside the gene matches: 4. CDR1 and CDR2 from the germline V gene are MGHRA and YSYEKL. In nucleotides, the CDR3 is TGCGCCAGCAGCCAAGAAGGGACAGAGGATGAGCAGTTCTTC. It translates to CASSQEGTEDEQFF.

V is TRBV9 and J is TRBJ2-7; D possibly uses TRBD1 or TRBD2 (5 bases each). The CDR3 runs to 13 residues. From germline, CDR1 is SGDLS and CDR2 YYNGEE. V was pared by 3 bases and J by 0 bases, with 7 bases between. CDR3 loop: CASSARGSYEQYF. The CDR3, as DNA: TGTGCCAGCAGCGCGAGGGGCTCCTACGAGCAGTACTTC.

The V call is TRBV20-1, the J call TRBJ2-1; 7 positions match TRBD2. V was clipped by 0 bases and J by 3 bases; unmatched bases: 8. The CDR3 has 16 amino acids. The germline V gene encodes CDR1 DFQATT and CDR2 SNEGSKA (reference sequence). The CDR3 region has the DNA TGCAGTGCTAGAGATAGGGACCGGGGGGTCTACAATGAGCAGTTCTTC. Its protein product is CSARDRDRGVYNEQFF.

V usage is TRBV7-6 and J usage is TRBJ1-5; 10 bases match TRBD1. The length of the CDR3 is 13 residues. Germline V CDR1 and CDR2: SGHVS, FNYEAQ. Losses at the gene ends were 1 base for V and 13 bases for J; bases not matched to a gene: 4. CDR3 in amino acids: CASSLGGTGDQHF. The CDR3 DNA reads as TGTGCCAGCAGCTTAGGGGGGACAGGGGATCAGCATTTT.

The chain combines TRBV29-1 with TRBJ1-2; TRBD1 matches 7 bases. The junction had 10 bases not matched to a gene; V was cut back by 5 bases and J by 4 bases. This CDR3 region has 14 residues. Per the germline V gene, CDR1 is SQVTM and CDR2 is ANQGSEA. CDR3 region: CSVRLEGQLYGYTF. CDR3 in DNA: TGCAGCGTTAGATTGGAGGGACAGCTCTATGGCTACACCTTC.

The CDR3 DNA follows: TGTGCCAGCAGTCCCCCTCGGATAGGGGGGGCCAACGTCCTGACTTTC. Its protein is CASSPPRIGGANVLTF. The rearrangement links TRBV28 to TRBJ2-6; D unresolved. Trimming stripped 5 bases from V and 4 bases from J, with 15 bases between. Germline V gives CDR1 MDHEN, CDR2 SYDVKM. CDR3 size: 16 residues.

This clonotype is a singleton in its sample. The chain recombines TRBV27 with TRBJ1-5; TRBD1 agrees at 8 bases. The CDR3 consists of 16 residues. Germline CDR1 MNHEY, CDR2 SMNVEV (reference sequence). With 4 bases clipped from V and 2 bases from J, the junction kept 7 bases outside the gene matches. In DNA, the CDR3 is TGTGCCAGCAGTTCCTACAGGGGGTCAGGCAATCAGCCCCAGCATTTT. Amino acids: CASSSYRGSGNQPQHF.

The chain employs TRBV29-1 and TRBJ1-1; D not certain. Trimming took 5 bases from V and 2 from J, leaving 6 bases between them. CDR3 length equals 11 residues. Germline CDR1 SQVTM, CDR2 ANQGSEA. Here the CDR3 reads CSVLRNTEAFF. For the CDR3, the DNA is TGCAGCGTTCTTCGAAACACTGAAGCTTTCTTT.